This entry describes one T cell receptor beta chain. Its cognate antigen is unknown. The entry originates in a study of T cell responses to AZD1222 COVID-19 vaccine. Overall study findings and caveats: Donors were mostly white British, more females; clonal diversity possibly underestimated. Repertoires were collected only later (after the peak T cell response had occurred). The span of vaccine-associated CD4 TCRs extended across spike, with dominance at 160-218 and 743-854.

This CDR3 spans 14 amino acids. Trimming cost V 3 bases and J 0 bases, with 7 bases left between them. The germline CDR1 and CDR2 sequences are SGDLS and YYNGEE. Sequencing used immunoSEQ multiplex PCR; TCRdb keeps in-frame clones, though not all of them. The profile covers fewer than 120,000 clones, with 70% to 90% appearing a single time and roughly 3% taken by the ten largest. The chain joins TRBV9 to TRBJ1-3, with D hard to call. Sample: peripheral blood, taken on day 0 of AZD1222 vaccination. This clonotype originated in an adult in good health. In DNA, the CDR3 is TGTGCCAGCAGCGAGGGTGTCTCTGGAAACACCATATATTTT. Protein sequence: CASSEGVSGNTIYF.